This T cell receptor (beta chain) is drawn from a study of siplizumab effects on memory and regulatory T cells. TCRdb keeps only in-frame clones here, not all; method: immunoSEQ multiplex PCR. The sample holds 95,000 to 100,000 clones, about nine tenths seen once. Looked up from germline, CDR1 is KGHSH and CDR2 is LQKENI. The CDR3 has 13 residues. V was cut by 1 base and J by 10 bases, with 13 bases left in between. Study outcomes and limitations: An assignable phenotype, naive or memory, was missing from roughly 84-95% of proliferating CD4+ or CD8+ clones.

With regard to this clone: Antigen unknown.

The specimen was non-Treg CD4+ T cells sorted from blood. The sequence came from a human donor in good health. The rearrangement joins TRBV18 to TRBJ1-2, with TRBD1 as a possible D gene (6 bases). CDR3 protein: CASSPRTVQAYTF. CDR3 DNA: TGTGCCAGCTCACCACGGACAGTCCAGGCCTACACCTTC.